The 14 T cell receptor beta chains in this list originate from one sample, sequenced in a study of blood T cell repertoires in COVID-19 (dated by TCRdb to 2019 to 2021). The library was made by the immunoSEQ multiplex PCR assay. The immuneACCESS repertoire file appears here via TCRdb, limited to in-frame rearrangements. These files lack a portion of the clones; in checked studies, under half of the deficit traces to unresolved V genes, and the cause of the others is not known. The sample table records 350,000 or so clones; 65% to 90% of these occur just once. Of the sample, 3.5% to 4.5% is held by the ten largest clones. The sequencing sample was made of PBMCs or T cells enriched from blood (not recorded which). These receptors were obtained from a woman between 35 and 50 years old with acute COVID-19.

The CDR3 DNA follows: TGTGCCAGCAGCTTAGATCGAGTTGGCACAGATACGCAGTATTTT. This gives the protein CASSLDRVGTDTQYF. The J gene is TRBJ2-3, the V gene TRBV11-2; D not certain. This CDR3 comprises 15 residues. Germline V gives CDR1 SGHAT, CDR2 FQNNGV. Trimming cost V 0 bases and J 1 base, with 8 bases left between them.

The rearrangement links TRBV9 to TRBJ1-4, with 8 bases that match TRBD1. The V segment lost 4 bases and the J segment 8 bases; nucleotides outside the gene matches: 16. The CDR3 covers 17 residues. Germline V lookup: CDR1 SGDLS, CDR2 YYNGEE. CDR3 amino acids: CASSPDGGQARREKLFF. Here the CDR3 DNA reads TGTGCCAGCAGCCCCGATGGGGGACAGGCACGACGGGAAAAACTGTTTTTT. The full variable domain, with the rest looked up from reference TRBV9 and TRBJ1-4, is DSGVTQTPKHLITATGQRVTLRCSPRSGDLSVYWYQQSLDQGLQFLIQYYNGEERAKGNILERFSAQQFPDLHSELNLSSLELGDSALYFCASSPDGGQARREKLFFGSGTQLSVL.

This chain's CDR3 is CASSDADQPQHF. Written as DNA, the CDR3 is TGTGCCAGCAGTGATGCGGATCAGCCCCAGCATTTT. The chain recombines TRBV2 with TRBJ1-5; D is unresolved. The CDR3 totals 12 residues. Germline V gene data show CDR1 as SNHLY and CDR2 as FYNNEI. The ends were cut back, 3 bases at V and 5 bases at J, with 5 bases in the middle.

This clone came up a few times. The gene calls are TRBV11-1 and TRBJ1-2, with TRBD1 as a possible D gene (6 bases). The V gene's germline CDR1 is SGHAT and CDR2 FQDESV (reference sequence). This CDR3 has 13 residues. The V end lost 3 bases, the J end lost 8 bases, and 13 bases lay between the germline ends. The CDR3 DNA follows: TGTGCCAGCAGCTTCGAAGGACAGAGGGGCTACACCTTC. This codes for CASSFEGQRGYTF.

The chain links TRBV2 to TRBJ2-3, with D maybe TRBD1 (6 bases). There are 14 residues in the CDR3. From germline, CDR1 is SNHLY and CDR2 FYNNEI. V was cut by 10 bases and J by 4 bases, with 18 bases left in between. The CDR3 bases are TGTGCCACGCCAAAACAGGGTCAGTCAGATACGCAGTATTTT. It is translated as CATPKQGQSDTQYF.

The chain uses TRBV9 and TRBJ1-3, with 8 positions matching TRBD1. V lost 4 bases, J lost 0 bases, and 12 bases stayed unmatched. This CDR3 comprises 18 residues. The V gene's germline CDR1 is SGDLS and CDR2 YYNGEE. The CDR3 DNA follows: TGTGCCAGCAGCATACCGGGACAGGCACACCGCTCTGGAAACACCATATATTTT. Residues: CASSIPGQAHRSGNTIYF.

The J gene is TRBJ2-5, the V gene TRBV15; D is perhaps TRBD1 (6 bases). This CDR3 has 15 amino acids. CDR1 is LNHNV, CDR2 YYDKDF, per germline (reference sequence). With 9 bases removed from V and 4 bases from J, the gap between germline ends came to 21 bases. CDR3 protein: CATQGYGPRGETQYF. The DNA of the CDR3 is TGTGCCACGCAGGGGTACGGTCCCCGTGGAGAGACCCAGTACTTC.

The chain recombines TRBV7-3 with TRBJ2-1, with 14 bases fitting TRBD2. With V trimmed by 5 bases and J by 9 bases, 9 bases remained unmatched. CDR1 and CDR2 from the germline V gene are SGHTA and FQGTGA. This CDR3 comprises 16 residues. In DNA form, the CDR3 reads TGTGCCAGCAGCAAACGACTAGCGGGAGGGCCCGGTGAGCAGTTCTTC. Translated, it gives CASSKRLAGGPGEQFF.

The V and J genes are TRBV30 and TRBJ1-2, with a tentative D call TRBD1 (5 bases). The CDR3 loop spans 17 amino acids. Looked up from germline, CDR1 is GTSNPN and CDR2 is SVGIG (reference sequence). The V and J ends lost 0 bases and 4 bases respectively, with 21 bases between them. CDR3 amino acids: CAWSVAPSGDLAYGYTF. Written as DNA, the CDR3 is TGTGCCTGGAGTGTAGCCCCTAGCGGGGACCTAGCCTATGGCTACACCTTC.

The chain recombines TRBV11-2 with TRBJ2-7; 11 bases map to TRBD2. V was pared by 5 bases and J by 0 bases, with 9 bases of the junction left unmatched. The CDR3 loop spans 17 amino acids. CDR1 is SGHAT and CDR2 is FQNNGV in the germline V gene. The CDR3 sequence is CASSIKTSGAYSYEQYF. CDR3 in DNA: TGTGCCAGCAGCATTAAGACTAGCGGGGCATACTCCTACGAGCAGTACTTC.

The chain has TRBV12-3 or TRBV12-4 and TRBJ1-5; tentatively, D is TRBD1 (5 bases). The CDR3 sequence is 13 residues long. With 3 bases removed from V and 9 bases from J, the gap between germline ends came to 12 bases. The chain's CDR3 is CASSLTDRGPQHF. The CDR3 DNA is TGTGCCAGCAGTTTGACAGACCGTGGGCCCCAGCATTTT.

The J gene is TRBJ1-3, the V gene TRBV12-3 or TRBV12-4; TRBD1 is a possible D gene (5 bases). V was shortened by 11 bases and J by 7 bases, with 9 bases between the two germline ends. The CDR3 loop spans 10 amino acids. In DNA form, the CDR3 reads TGTGCCGGCCGGGGGAACACCATATATTTT. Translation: CAGRGNTIYF.

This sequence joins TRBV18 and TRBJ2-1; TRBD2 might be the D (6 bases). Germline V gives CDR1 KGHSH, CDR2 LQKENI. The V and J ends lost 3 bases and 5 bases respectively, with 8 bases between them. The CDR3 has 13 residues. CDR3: CASSPGLNNEQFF. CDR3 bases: TGTGCCAGCTCACCGGGACTTAACAATGAGCAGTTCTTC.

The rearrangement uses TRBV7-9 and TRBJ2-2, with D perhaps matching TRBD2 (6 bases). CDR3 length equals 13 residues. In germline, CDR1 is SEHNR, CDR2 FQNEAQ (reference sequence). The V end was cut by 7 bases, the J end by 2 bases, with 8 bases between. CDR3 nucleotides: TGTGCCAGCACCGGACTAAACACCGGGGAGCTGTTTTTT. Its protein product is CASTGLNTGELFF.